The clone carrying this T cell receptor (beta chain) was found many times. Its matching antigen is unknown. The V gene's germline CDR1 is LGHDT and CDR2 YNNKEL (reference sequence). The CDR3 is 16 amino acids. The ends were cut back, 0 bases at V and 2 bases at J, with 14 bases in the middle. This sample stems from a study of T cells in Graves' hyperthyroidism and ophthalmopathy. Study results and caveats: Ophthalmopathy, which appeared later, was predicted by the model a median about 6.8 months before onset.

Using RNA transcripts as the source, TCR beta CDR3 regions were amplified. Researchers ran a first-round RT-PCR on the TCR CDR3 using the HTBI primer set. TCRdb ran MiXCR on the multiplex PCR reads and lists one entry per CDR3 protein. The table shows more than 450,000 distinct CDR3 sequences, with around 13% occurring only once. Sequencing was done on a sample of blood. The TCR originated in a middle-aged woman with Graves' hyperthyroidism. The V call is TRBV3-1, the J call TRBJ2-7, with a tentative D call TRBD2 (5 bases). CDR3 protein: CASSQDVAGAPYEQYF. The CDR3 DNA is TGTGCCAGCAGCCAAGATGTGGCGGGTGCCCCCTACGAGCAGTACTTC.